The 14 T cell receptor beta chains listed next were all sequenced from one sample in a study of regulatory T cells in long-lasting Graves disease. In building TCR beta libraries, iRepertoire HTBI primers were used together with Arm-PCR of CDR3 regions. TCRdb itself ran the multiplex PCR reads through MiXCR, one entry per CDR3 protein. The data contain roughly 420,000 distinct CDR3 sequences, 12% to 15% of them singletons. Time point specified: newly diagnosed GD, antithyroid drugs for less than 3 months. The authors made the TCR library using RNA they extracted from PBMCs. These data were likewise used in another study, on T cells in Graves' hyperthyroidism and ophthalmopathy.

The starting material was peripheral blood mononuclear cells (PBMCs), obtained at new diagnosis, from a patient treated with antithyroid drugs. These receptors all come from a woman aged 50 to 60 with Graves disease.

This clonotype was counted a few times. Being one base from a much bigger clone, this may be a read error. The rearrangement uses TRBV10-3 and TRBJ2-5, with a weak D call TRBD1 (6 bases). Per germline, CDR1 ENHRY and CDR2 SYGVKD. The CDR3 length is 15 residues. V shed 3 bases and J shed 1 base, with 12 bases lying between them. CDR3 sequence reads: CAISEGWGPQETQYF. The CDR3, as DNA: TGTGCCATCAGTGAAGGGTGGGGGCCCCAAGAGACCCAGTACTTC.

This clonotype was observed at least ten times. The CDR3 DNA reads TGTGCCACCAGTGACCCACACATAGCGGGAGGAGGCGAGCAGTACTTC. It specifies CATSDPHIAGGGEQYF. The J gene is TRBJ2-7, the V gene TRBV24-1, with 10 bases identical to TRBD2. CDR1 and CDR2 from the germline V gene are KGHDR and SFDVKD. The CDR3 runs to 16 residues. Trimming took 4 bases from V and 6 from J; bases not matched to a gene: 11.

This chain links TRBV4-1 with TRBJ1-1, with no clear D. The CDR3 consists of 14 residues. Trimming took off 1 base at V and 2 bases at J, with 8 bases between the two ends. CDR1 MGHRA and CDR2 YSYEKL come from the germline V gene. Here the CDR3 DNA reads TGCGCCAGCAGCCAAGCGAACAGAAACACTGAAGCTTTCTTT. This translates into CASSQANRNTEAFF.

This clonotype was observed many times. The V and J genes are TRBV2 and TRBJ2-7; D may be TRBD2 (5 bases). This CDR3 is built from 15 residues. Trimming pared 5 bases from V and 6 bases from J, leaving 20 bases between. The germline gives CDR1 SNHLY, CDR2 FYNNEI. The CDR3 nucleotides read TGTGCCAGCAGTAAACAATTTGCTTCGGGGAGCGAGCAGTACTTC. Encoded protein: CASSKQFASGSEQYF.

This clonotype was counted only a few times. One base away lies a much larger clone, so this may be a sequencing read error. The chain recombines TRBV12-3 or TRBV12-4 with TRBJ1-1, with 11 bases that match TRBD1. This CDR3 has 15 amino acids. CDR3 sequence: CAGRGQGVRNTEAFF. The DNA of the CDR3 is TGTGCCGGCAGGGGACAGGGGGTGAGGAACACTGAAGCTTTCTTT.

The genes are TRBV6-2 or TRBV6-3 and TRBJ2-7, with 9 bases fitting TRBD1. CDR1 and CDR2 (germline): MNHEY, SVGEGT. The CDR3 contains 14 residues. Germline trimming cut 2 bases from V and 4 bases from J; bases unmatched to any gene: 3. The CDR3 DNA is TGTGCCAGCAGTTACGGGACAGGGATGTACGAGCAGTACTTC. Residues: CASSYGTGMYEQYF.

The DNA for the CDR3 is TGTGCCACCAGGAGAAGAACTAGCACAGATACGCAGTATTTT. Its translation is CATRRRTSTDTQYF. The chain is built from TRBV24-1 and TRBJ2-3; unclear D gene. Germline CDR1 KGHDR, CDR2 SFDVKD. Trimming took off 7 bases at V and 0 bases at J, with 10 bases between the two ends. CDR3 size: 14 residues.

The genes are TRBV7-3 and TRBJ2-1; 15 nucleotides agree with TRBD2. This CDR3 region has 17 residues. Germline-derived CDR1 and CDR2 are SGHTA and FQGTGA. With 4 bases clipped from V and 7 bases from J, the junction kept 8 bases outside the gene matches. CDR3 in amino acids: CASSSPGTSGRPNEQFF. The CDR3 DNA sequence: TGTGCCAGCAGCTCGCCGGGGACTAGCGGGAGGCCGAATGAGCAGTTCTTC. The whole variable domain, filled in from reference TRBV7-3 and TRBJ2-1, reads GAGVSQTPSNKVTEKGKYVELRCDPISGHTALYWYRQSLGQGPEFLIYFQGTGAADDSGLPNDRFFAVRPEGSVSTLKIQRTERGDSAVYLCASSSPGTSGRPNEQFFGPGTRLTVL.

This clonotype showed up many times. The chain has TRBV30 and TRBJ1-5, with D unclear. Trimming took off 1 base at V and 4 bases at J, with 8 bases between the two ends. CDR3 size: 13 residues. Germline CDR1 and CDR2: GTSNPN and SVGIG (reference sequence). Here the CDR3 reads CAWSEGSNQPQHF. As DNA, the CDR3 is TGTGCCTGGAGTGAGGGATCAAATCAGCCCCAGCATTTT.

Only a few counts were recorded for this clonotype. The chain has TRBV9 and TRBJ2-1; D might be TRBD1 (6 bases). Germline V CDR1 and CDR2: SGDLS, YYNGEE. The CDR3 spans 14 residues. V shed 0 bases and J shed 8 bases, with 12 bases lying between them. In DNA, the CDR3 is TGTGCCAGCAGCGTAGCGCAGGGGTGGGATGAGCAGTTCTTC. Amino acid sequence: CASSVAQGWDEQFF.

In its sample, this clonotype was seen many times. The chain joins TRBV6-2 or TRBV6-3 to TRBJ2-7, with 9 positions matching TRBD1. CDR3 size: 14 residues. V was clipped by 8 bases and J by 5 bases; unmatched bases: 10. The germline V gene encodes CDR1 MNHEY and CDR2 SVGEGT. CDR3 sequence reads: CASGTGTGTNEQYF. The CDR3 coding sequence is TGTGCCAGCGGCACCGGGACAGGGACCAACGAGCAGTACTTC.

The CDR3 coding sequence is TGTGCCATCAGTCTTCGCCGGGACTTCCAAGAGACCCAGTACTTC. Protein: CAISLRRDFQETQYF. The rearrangement links TRBV10-3 to TRBJ2-5; perhaps TRBD2 as D (6 bases). The V end lost 5 bases, the J end lost 1 base, and 14 bases lay between the germline ends. The CDR3 sequence is 15 residues long. CDR1 and CDR2 from the germline V gene are ENHRY and SYGVKD.

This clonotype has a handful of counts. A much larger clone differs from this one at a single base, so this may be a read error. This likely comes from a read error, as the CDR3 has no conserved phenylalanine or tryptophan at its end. CDR3 sequence (DNA): TGTGCCAGCAGCCAAGTGCCGGGGGCGGACACTGAAGCTTTCCTT. Its translation is CASSQVPGADTEAFL. This chain uses TRBV3-1 with TRBJ1-1; a weak D match, TRBD1 (6 bases). The CDR3 extends over 15 amino acids. The V end was cut by 1 base, the J end by 3 bases, with 12 bases between. Germline CDR1 LGHDT, CDR2 YNNKEL (reference sequence).

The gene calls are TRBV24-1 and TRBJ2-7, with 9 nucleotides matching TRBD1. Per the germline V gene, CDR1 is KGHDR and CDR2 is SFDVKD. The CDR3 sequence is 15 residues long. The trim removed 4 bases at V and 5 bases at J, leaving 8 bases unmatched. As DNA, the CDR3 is TGTGCCACCAGTGAAACCGGGACAGGGACCCACGAGCAGTACTTC. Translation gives CATSETGTGTHEQYF.